This T cell receptor beta chain appears in the sequencing data of a study of graft-versus-host responses after intestinal transplantation. Germline CDR1 reads SEHNR; CDR2 reads FQNEAQ (reference sequence). CDR3 length: 14 residues. The trim removed 1 base at V and 2 bases at J, leaving 0 bases unmatched. Findings of the study overall: The highest levels of circulating GvH clones went along with early declines in HvG clones after transplant. High graft-versus-host to host-versus-graft clonal ratios were found in allografts of patients who had graft-donor T cell macrochimerism.

Assay: immunoSEQ multiplex PCR; the TCRdb copy retains only in-frame clones and omits some. The table records 25,000 to 35,000 clones, roughly four fifths of them present only once. About this clone: The antigen is undetermined.

The starting material was unstimulated CD8+ T cells sorted from spleen or lymph node cells, obtained before intestinal transplant. The source is a human donor who received an intestinal transplant. This sequence joins TRBV7-9 and TRBJ2-7, with 9 bases matching TRBD1. As DNA, the CDR3 is TGTGCCAGCAGCTTAGGACAGGGGGCCTACGAGCAGTACTTC. Translating gives CASSLGQGAYEQYF. The variable domain in full, completed from reference TRBV7-9 and TRBJ2-7, reads DTGVSQNPRHKITKRGQNVTFRCDPISEHNRLYWYRQTLGQGPEFLTYFQNEAQLEKSRLLSDRFSAERPKGSFSTLEIQRTEQGDSAMYLCASSLGQGAYEQYFGPGTRLTVT.